This TCR beta chain was obtained from a study of blood T cell repertoires in COVID-19. On the study more broadly: Sites across the United States, Italy and Spain contributed samples from acute and convalescent COVID-19. T cells, B-cell-depleted T cells, or PBMCs supplied cDNA or gDNA.

The data were produced by immunoSEQ multiplex PCR, yet TCRdb's version contains in-frame clones alone and is incomplete. The repertoire holds fewer than 80,000 clones, with around 80% as singletons. Recruited during active infection, patients (from Seattle) were subsequently followed longitudinally. This sequence was found in a man in his forties or fifties with COVID-19, enrolled during active disease. The sample comprised peripheral blood.

The CDR3: CASSDPNTRQQFF. The CDR3 nucleotides read TGTGCCAGCAGTGACCCCAACACACGTCAGCAGTTCTTC. V is TRBV6-4 and J is TRBJ2-1, with D hard to call. Trimming took off 2 bases at V and 11 bases at J, with 13 bases between the two ends. This CDR3 contains 13 residues. In germline, CDR1 is MRHNA, CDR2 SNTAGT.